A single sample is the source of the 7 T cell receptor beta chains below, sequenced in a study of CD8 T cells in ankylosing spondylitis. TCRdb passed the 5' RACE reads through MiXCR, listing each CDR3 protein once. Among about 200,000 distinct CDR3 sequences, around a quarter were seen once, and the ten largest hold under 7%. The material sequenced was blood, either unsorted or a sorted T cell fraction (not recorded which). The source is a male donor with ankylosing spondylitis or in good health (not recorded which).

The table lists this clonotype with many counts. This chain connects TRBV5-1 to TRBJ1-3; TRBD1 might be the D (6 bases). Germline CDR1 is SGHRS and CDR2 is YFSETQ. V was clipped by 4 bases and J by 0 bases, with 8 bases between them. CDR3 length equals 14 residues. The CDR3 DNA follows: TGCGCCAGCAGCGCACAGGGCTCTGGAAACACCATATATTTT. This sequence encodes CASSAQGSGNTIYF.

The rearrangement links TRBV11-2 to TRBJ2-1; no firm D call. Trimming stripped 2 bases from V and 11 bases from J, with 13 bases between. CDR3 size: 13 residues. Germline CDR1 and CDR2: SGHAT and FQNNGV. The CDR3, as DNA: TGTGCCAGCAGCTTATCGCAGAACTTGAAGCAGTTCTTC. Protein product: CASSLSQNLKQFF.

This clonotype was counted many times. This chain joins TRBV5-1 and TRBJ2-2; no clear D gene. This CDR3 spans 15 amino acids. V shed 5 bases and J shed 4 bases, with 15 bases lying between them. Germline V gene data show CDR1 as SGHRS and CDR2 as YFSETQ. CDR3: CASRDRTLSTGELFF. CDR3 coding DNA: TGCGCCAGCAGGGACCGGACCTTGAGCACCGGGGAGCTGTTTTTT.

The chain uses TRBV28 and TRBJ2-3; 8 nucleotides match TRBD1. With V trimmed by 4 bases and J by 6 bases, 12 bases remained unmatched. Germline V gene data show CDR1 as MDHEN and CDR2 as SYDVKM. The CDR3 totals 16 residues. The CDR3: CASSSTIPGGLDTQYF. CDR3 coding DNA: TGTGCCAGCAGTTCCACTATCCCAGGGGGCTTGGATACGCAGTATTTT.

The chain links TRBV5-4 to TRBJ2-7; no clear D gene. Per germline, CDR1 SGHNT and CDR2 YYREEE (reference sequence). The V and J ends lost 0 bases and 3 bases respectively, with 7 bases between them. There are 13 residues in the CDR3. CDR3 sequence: CASSLDTHYEQYF. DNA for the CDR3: TGTGCCAGCAGCTTGGACACCCACTACGAGCAGTACTTC.

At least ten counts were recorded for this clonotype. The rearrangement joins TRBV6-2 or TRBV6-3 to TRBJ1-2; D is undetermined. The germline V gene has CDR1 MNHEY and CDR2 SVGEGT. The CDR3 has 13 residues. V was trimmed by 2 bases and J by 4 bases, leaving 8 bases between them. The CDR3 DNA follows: TGTGCCAGCAGTTACCAGTCAAGCTATGGCTACACCTTC. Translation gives CASSYQSSYGYTF.

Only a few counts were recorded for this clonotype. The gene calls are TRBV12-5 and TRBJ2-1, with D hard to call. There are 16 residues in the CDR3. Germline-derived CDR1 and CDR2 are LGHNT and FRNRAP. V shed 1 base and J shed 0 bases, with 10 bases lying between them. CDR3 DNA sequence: TGTGCTAGTGGTTTGGACACAACCAGCTCCTACAATGAGCAGTTCTTC. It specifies CASGLDTTSSYNEQFF.